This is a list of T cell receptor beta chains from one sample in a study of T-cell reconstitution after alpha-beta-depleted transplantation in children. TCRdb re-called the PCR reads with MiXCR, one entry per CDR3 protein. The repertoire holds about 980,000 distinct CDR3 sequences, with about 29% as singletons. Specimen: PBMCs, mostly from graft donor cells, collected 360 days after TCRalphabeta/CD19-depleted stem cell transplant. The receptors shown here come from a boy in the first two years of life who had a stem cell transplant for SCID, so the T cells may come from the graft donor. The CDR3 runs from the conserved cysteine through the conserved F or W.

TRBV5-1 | CASSLTAGAAGDTQYF
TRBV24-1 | CATMSGEETQYF
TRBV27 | CASSRGGLETQYF
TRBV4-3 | CASSRDPGGGSFNEQFF
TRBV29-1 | CSVVGGRGSSRGNEQFF
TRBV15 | CATSRDGRGPRSSRTEAFF
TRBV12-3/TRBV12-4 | CASRYSRGNEQYF
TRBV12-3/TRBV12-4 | CASSLQSGGGYTF
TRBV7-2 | CASSLDGGRTGELFF
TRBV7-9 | CASSRNLYEQYF
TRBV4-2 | CASSQEGQGHTEAFF
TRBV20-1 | CSAQDSYTGELFF
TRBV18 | CASRTREKLFF
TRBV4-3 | CASSQEDSFAWAPGDTQYF
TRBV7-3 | CASSRGGLAYNEQFF
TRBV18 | CASSPLGQRHEQYF
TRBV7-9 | CASGGAFYYNEQFF
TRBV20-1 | CSARDVFESYEQYF
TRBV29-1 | CSVDLGRHHF
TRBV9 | CASSVVPGAGANVLTF
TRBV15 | CATSRVSDTGELFF
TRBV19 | CASSSGLWGGYTGELFF
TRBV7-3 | CASSLLGGVQETQYF
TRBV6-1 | CASSRTRGRKVGELFF
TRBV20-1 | CSARDAQGGVGEQFF
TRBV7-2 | CASSFAPPSSYNEQFF
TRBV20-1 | CSARDLSLSYEQYF
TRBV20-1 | CSAYRESSGNTIYF
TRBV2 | CASRAPTVGVSGNTIYF
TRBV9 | CASSVYGGATDTQYF
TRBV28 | CAGSGAGVRDNEQFF
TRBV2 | CASRARQAPANYGYTF
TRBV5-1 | CASSLGQLGTDTQYF
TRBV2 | CASNSNLASTDTQYF
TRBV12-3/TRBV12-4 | CASSLQGLGDTEAFF
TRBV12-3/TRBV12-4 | CASSSTDRGRLDEQFF
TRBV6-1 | CASTESTVYNEQFF
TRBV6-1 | CASSHRGGTQTTDTQYF
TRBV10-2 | CASSPQGGVGSPLHF
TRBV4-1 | CASSRGEGAWNTEAFF
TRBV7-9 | CASSPSLSQSQETQYF
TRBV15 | CATSRDQPRDSYSYEQYF